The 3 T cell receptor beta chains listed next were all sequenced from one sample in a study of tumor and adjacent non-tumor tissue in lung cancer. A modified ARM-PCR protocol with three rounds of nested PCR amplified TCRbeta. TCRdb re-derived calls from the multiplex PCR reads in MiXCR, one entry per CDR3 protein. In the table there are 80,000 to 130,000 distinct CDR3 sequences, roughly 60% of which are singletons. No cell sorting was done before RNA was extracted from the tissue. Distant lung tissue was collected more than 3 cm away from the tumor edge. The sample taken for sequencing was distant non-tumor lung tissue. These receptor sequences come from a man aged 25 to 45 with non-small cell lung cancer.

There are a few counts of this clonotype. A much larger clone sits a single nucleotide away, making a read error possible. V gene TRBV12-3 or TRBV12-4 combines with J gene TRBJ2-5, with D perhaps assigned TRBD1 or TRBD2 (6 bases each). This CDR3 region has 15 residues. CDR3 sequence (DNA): TGTGCCAGCAGTTTAGGGGGGGCCTCTCAAGAGACCCAGCACTTC. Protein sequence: CASSLGGASQETQHF.

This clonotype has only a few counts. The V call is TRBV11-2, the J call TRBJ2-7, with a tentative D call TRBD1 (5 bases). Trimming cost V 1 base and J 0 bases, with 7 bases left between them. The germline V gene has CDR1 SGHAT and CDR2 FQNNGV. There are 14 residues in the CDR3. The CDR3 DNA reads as TGTGCCAGCAGCTTAGTAGACAGCTCCTACGAGCAGTACTTC. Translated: CASSLVDSSYEQYF.

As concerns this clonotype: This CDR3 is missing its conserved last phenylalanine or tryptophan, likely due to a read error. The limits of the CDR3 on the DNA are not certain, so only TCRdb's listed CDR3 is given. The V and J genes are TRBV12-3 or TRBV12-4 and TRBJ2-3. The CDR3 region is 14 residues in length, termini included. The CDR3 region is CASSLGVDTDTQYL.